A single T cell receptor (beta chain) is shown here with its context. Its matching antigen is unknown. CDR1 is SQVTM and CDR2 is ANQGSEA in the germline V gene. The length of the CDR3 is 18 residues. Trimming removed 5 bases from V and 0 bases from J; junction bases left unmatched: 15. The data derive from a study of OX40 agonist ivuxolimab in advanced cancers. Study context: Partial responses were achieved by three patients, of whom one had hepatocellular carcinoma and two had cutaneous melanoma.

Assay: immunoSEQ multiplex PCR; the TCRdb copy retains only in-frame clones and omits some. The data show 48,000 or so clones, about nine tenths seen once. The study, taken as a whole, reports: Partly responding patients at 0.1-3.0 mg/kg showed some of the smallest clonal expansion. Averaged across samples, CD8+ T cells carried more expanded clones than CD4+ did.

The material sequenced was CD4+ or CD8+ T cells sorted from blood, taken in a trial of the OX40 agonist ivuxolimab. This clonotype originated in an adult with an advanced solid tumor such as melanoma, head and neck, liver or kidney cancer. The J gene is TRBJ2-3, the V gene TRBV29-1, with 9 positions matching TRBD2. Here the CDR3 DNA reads TGCAGCGTTCTAGGGGCTAGCGGGGTGCCCGCTAGCACAGATACGCAGTATTTT. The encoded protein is CSVLGASGVPASTDTQYF.